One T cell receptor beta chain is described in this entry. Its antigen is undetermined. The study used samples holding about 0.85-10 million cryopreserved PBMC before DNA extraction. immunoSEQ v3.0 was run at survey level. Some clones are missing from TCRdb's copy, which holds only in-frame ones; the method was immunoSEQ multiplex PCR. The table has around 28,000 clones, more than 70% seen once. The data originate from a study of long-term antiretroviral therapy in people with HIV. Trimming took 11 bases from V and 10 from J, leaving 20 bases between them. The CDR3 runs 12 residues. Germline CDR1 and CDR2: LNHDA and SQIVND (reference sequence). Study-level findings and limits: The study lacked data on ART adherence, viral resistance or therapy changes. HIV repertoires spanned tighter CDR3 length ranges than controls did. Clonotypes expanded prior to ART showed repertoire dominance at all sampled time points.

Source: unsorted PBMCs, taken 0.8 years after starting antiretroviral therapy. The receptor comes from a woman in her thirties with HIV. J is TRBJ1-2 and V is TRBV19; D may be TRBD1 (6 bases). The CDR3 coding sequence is TGTGCCGGGAAGGGGGTTCTAAGTAACTACACCTTC. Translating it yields CAGKGVLSNYTF.